This T cell receptor beta chain was obtained from a study of blood T cell repertoires in COVID-19. Study-level background: T cells, B-cell-depleted T cells, or PBMCs provided the cDNA or gDNA that served as material.

This CDR3 region has 15 residues. CDR1 is MGHDK, CDR2 SYGVNS, per germline. Deletions cut 0 bases from V and 4 bases from J, with 12 bases between. Sequencing was performed with immunoSEQ multiplex PCR; in TCRdb, only in-frame clones are kept and a portion is missing. Of about 90,000 clones in the sample, 90% are singletons; the top ten hold 4% to 6%. Sequenced material: peripheral blood. This TCR was recovered from a man aged 45-65 years with acute or convalescent COVID-19. The rearrangement joins TRBV25-1 to TRBJ1-2; maybe TRBD1 (5 bases). CDR3 sequence: CASSEYHGQGYGYTF. CDR3 nucleotide sequence: TGTGCCAGCAGTGAATATCATGGGCAGGGCTATGGCTACACCTTC.